A selection of T cell receptor beta chains follows, all from one sample in a study of T cell changes during pregnancy in multiple sclerosis. Clones were read by immunoSEQ multiplex PCR, and TCRdb kept only the in-frame ones, dropping some. The table includes 25,000 to 40,000 clones, over 75% detected once. The sequencing here drew on CD8+ T cells from peripheral blood mononuclear cells, taken in the second trimester of pregnancy. The receptor source for this set is a female donor with multiple sclerosis, enrolled in a pregnancy study. Each CDR3 is given with its conserved first and last residue.

cdr3_length	v_call	j_call	cdr3_aa
14	TRBV7-9	TRBJ2-1	CASLTTQGATEQFF
14	TRBV7-9	TRBJ1-1	CASSLTEKNTEAFF
15	TRBV10-3	TRBJ2-1	CAISESGQGGDEQFF
15	TRBV30	TRBJ1-5	CAWSVGDGINQPQHF
18	TRBV4-1	TRBJ1-2	CASSLDGSGIGAYYGYTF
17	TRBV27	TRBJ2-1	CASSLTWTSGRAEEQFF
13	TRBV28	TRBJ2-7	CASSPGQSYEQYF
16	TRBV4-3	TRBJ2-7	CASSQDHGGGTYEQYF
15	TRBV4-2	TRBJ2-2	CASSHRQVNTGELFF
14	TRBV27	TRBJ2-7	CASTSQGAAYEQYF
16	TRBV28	TRBJ2-5	CASSLLGEGGPGTQYF
14	TRBV7-6	TRBJ1-4	CASSFGAPNEKLFF
15	TRBV11-1	TRBJ2-7	CASSLGQGSPYEQYF
12	TRBV7-3	TRBJ2-1	CASSPTGDEQFF
13	TRBV11-2	TRBJ2-7	CASSPTLMDEQYF
15	TRBV7-9	TRBJ2-7	CASSPHPSKPYEQYF
11	TRBV20-1	TRBJ1-2	CSATLGAGYTF
12	TRBV7-9	TRBJ1-2	CANTRNDYGYTF
14	TRBV4-2	TRBJ2-1	CASSQDLRGDEQFF
12	TRBV28	TRBJ2-7	CASTRGIYEQYF
18	TRBV9	TRBJ2-1	CASSPRPSGLAVYNEQFF
16	TRBV7-3	TRBJ2-1	CASSGSGLGSYNEQFF
16	TRBV7-9	TRBJ2-7	CASSPPAVPTPYEQYF
15	TRBV19	TRBJ2-1	CATRDRTGSYNEQFF
17	TRBV28	TRBJ1-2	CASSFVLAGAPSYGYTF
13	TRBV25-1	TRBJ2-7	CASSDRTDNEQYF
15	TRBV4-3	TRBJ1-6	CASSQEEQGRSPLHF
16	TRBV11-3	TRBJ2-3	CASSLVQGLGTDTQYF
15	TRBV9	TRBJ1-2	CASRPGQGTNYGYTF
14	TRBV27	TRBJ2-7	CASTPTGEEREQYF
16	TRBV7-9	TRBJ2-3	CASSLGGRDSTDTQYF
14	TRBV5-1	TRBJ2-7	CASSLLAGESEQYF
16	TRBV6-1	TRBJ2-3	CASSASTALSTDTQYF
15	TRBV5-1	TRBJ1-1	CASSPRFLSDTEAFF
17	TRBV19	TRBJ2-1	CASSIEGGGGFYNEQFF
13	TRBV30	TRBJ1-1	CAWSVSQNTEAFF
15	TRBV11-2	TRBJ2-3	CASSLRLSRTDTQYF
16	TRBV27	TRBJ2-2	CASSFVDRVDTGELFF
13	TRBV21-1	TRBJ2-5	CASSKGSGEGQYF
16	TRBV19	TRBJ2-7	CASSLSGTGYVYEQYF
18	TRBV4-3	TRBJ2-7	CASSQDVVAGVPPGEQYF
13	TRBV27	TRBJ2-7	CASSLNRGAEQYF
11	TRBV29-1	TRBJ1-3	CSVQGGNTIYF
13	TRBV15	TRBJ2-1	CATSREDFYEQFF
17	TRBV19	TRBJ1-2	CASSIPQTGTGRFGYTF
12	TRBV28	TRBJ1-2	CASSEGIYGYTF
15	TRBV28	TRBJ1-4	CASSRTGAYSEKLFF
14	TRBV2	TRBJ2-5	CASSSLQGPETQYF
13	TRBV9	TRBJ2-7	CASSVGPGGEQYF
16	TRBV6-5	TRBJ2-1	CASSSTDGPGVHEQFF
13	TRBV7-6	TRBJ2-1	CAIEVGGYNEQFF